This T cell receptor (beta chain) was found in a study of human T cells and chemical hapten exposure. Across the whole study: The study enrolled mostly female patients with alopecia areata, totalis or universalis. General study findings and limits: It was expanded TCRs that formed significantly more large CDR3 similarity clusters than controls did. Those TCRs sitting above 1 in 1000 frequency stayed the same with DPC sensitization.

This clonotype came up many times. Its target is not known. The CDR3 is 14 amino acids. V lost 3 bases to trimming and J lost 5 bases, with 13 bases between them. Authors' methods: A per-sample median of about 95,000 TCRs was observed, with counts ranging from about 23,224 to 700,000. MiXCR, run by TCRdb on the RACE reads, gives a single entry per CDR3 protein. Here the V and J calls rest on TCRdb's processing, not on the authors' analysis. The sample records roughly 100,000 distinct CDR3 sequences, 12% being singletons. Time point defined: pre-sensitization, week 0. The treatment here: therapeutic diphenylcyclopropenone sensitization with weekly scalp DPC.

Sequences were derived from whole blood, sampled in connection with sensitization to the hapten diphenylcyclopropenone (DPC). The sequence derives from a woman in her 50s with alopecia areata. Some clones in this sample may be carry-over from other donors' samples. The chain links TRBV12-3 or TRBV12-4 to TRBJ2-5, with D hard to call. The DNA for the CDR3 is TGTGCCAGCAGTTTGGAGAGATCGACGGAGACCCAGTACTTC. As protein: CASSLERSTETQYF.